This T cell receptor beta chain derives from a study of blood T cell repertoires in COVID-19. Study context: From T cells, B-cell-depleted T cells, or PBMCs came the material, which was cDNA or gDNA.

Trimming cost V 5 bases and J 10 bases; bases outside gene matches: 5. The CDR3 loop spans 12 amino acids. Per germline, CDR1 SGHTA and CDR2 FQGTGA. Sequenced by immunoSEQ multiplex PCR; TCRdb stores in-frame clones only, minus some. The data show a few hundred thousand clones, about 86% seen once. V usage is TRBV7-3 and J usage is TRBJ1-1, with TRBD1 matching 9 bases. Sequencing was done on a sample of PBMCs or T cells enriched from blood (not recorded which). The TCR originated in a man aged 50-60 years who had recovered from COVID-19. CDR3 DNA: TGTGCCAGCAGCATGGACAGGGGTGTAGCTTTCTTT. Translating gives CASSMDRGVAFF.